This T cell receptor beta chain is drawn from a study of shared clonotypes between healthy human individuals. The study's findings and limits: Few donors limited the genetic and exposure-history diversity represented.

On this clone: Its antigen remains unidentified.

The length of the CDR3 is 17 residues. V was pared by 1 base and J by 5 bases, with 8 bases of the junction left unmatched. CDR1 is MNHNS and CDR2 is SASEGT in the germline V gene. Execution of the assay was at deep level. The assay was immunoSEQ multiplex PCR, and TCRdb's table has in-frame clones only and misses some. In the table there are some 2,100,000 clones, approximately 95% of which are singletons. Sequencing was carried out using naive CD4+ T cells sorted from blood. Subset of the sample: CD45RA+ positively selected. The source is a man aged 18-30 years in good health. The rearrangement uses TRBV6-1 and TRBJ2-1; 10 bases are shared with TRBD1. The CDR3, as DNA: TGTGCCAGCAGTGAAGTAATGACAGGGGGCTTCAACAATGAGCAGTTCTTC. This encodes CASSEVMTGGFNNEQFF.